This T cell receptor (beta chain) was sequenced for a study of T cell responses to AZD1222 COVID-19 vaccine. With 2 bases clipped from V and 4 bases from J, the junction kept 7 bases outside the gene matches. Germline CDR1 is LNHDA and CDR2 is SQIVND (reference sequence). CDR3 size: 16 residues. Broader study findings: Spike-specific TCR breadth and depth were elevated following two AZD1222 doses.

Details on this clone: The target antigen is unknown.

Method: immunoSEQ multiplex PCR; TCRdb's copy keeps in-frame clones and lacks some. This table holds 25,000 to 30,000 clones, about 93% found once. The chain has TRBV19 and TRBJ2-7, with TRBD2 matching over 11 bases. This TCR was sampled from an adult in good health. The sample in question was peripheral blood, obtained on day 0 of AZD1222 vaccination. CDR3 region: CASSISASGRIYEQYF. The CDR3 DNA reads as TGTGCCAGTAGTATATCTGCTAGCGGGAGGATTTACGAGCAGTACTTC.